These 14 T cell receptor beta chains share one sample of origin, sequenced in a study of shared clonotypes between healthy human individuals. The data were produced by immunoSEQ multiplex PCR, yet TCRdb's version contains in-frame clones alone and is incomplete. The profile covers about 560,000 clones, with roughly 79% appearing a single time and around 13% taken by the ten largest. Source material: PBMCs. The receptors were sampled from a woman aged 40 to 50 in good health. Some clones in this sample may be carry-over from other donors' samples.

J is TRBJ1-1 and V is TRBV5-1; D perhaps matches TRBD1 (6 bases). Germline-derived CDR1 and CDR2 are SGHRS and YFSETQ. Trimming removed 0 bases at V and 3 bases at J, with 12 bases between. The CDR3 runs 15 residues. This CDR3 reads CASSLGDNRYTEAFF. The CDR3 bases are TGCGCCAGCAGCTTGGGGGACAACAGATACACTGAAGCTTTCTTT.

This chain links TRBV18 with TRBJ1-4; 9 bases agree with TRBD1. The junction had 7 bases not matched to a gene; V was cut back by 0 bases and J by 8 bases. The CDR3 sequence is 16 residues long. Per germline, CDR1 KGHSH and CDR2 LQKENI. The CDR3 is CASSPPGDRVAEKLFF. The CDR3 DNA reads TGTGCCAGCTCACCACCGGGGGACAGGGTCGCGGAAAAACTGTTTTTT. The variable domain in full, completed from reference TRBV18 and TRBJ1-4, reads NAGVMQNPRHLVRRRGQEARLRCSPMKGHSHVYWYRQLPEEGLKFMVYLQKENIIDESGMPKERFSAEFPKEGPSILRIQQVVRGDSAAYFCASSPPGDRVAEKLFFGSGTQLSVL.

The rearrangement joins TRBV7-9 to TRBJ1-3; 7 bases fit TRBD1. Germline lookup yields CDR1 SEHNR and CDR2 FQNEAQ (reference sequence). Losses at the gene ends were 8 bases for V and 0 bases for J; bases not matched to a gene: 16. CDR3 length: 18 residues. The CDR3 region has the DNA TGTGCCAGCCCCGAGGCGGGGCAGGGGGTAAGCTCTGGAAACACCATATATTTT. Its protein product is CASPEAGQGVSSGNTIYF.

In regard to this clone: Other nucleotide sequences in the sample specify the same CDR3. The V call is TRBV11-2, the J call TRBJ2-7; no firm D call. V was shortened by 1 base and J by 0 bases, with 4 bases between the two germline ends. The germline gives CDR1 SGHAT, CDR2 FQNNGV. This CDR3 comprises 13 residues. CDR3 loop: CASSLGDSYEQYF. The CDR3 DNA reads TGTGCCAGCAGCTTAGGCGACTCCTACGAGCAGTACTTC.

This chain uses TRBV28 with TRBJ1-4, with no clear D. CDR1 is MDHEN, CDR2 SYDVKM, per germline. The V end lost 3 bases, the J end lost 4 bases, and 9 bases lay between the germline ends. The length of the CDR3 is 14 residues. CDR3 protein: CASSLVPINEKLFF. In DNA form, the CDR3 reads TGTGCCAGCAGTTTGGTGCCTATTAATGAAAAACTGTTTTTT.

The sample holds one count of this clone. This chain links TRBV29-1 with TRBJ1-1; D remains unclear. Germline values: CDR1 SQVTM, CDR2 ANQGSEA. The length of the CDR3 is 12 residues. The ends were cut back, 6 bases at V and 4 bases at J, with 12 bases in the middle. Written as DNA, the CDR3 is TGCAGCGTGGAGGTGAGTGCCACTGAAGCTTTCTTT. Amino acids: CSVEVSATEAFF.

The chain combines TRBV6-5 with TRBJ1-5; perhaps TRBD1 as D (5 bases). This CDR3 comprises 13 residues. CDR1 is MNHEY, CDR2 SVGAGI, per germline. V shed 6 bases and J shed 7 bases, with 13 bases lying between them. The CDR3 protein is CASSPRVAQPQHF. Here the CDR3 DNA reads TGTGCCAGCAGCCCCAGGGTAGCGCAGCCCCAGCATTTT.

V and J are TRBV20-1 and TRBJ1-1, with D uncertain. Between the trimmed V and J ends, which lost 3 bases and 1 base, there was a span of 3 bases. Germline V gives CDR1 DFQATT, CDR2 SNEGSKA (reference sequence). CDR3 size: 11 residues. CDR3 amino acids: CSARWNTEAFF. CDR3 sequence (DNA): TGCAGTGCTAGGTGGAACACTGAAGCTTTCTTT.

This rearrangement joins TRBV19 to TRBJ2-7, with a possible D match to TRBD1 (7 bases). V was cut by 4 bases and J by 2 bases, with 15 bases left in between. The germline V gene has CDR1 LNHDA and CDR2 SQIVND (reference sequence). The CDR3 length is 15 residues. For the CDR3, the DNA is TGTGCCAGTAGTACGACAGGGAGGCTCCCCTACGAGCAGTACTTC. As protein: CASSTTGRLPYEQYF.

The chain uses TRBV9 and TRBJ2-1; D is perhaps TRBD2 (6 bases). Germline assignment: CDR1 SGDLS and CDR2 YYNGEE. The CDR3 has 15 amino acids. V lost 0 bases to trimming and J lost 7 bases, with 14 bases between them. CDR3 sequence (DNA): TGTGCCAGCAGCGTAGAAGGGGTTAGCGGTAATGAGCAGTTCTTC. Translated, it gives CASSVEGVSGNEQFF.

This sequence joins TRBV12-5 and TRBJ1-1; a weak D match, TRBD1 (6 bases). The V gene's germline CDR1 is LGHNT and CDR2 FRNRAP. V was pared by 6 bases and J by 1 base, with 9 bases between. This CDR3 region has 13 residues. This CDR3 is CASGTDRNTEAFF. CDR3 DNA: TGTGCTAGTGGCACGGACAGGAACACTGAAGCTTTCTTT.

This clone has only one observation. Within the sample, other DNA sequences also encode this same CDR3. V is TRBV11-2 and J is TRBJ2-7, with no clear D. Germline assignment: CDR1 SGHAT and CDR2 FQNNGV. Trimming pared 1 base from V and 1 base from J, leaving 5 bases between. The CDR3 has 13 amino acids. In DNA, the CDR3 is TGTGCCAGCAGCTTAGGGGATTCCTACGAGCAGTACTTC. The encoded protein is CASSLGDSYEQYF.

The chain carries TRBV4-3 and TRBJ1-4; no clear D. In germline, CDR1 is LGHNA, CDR2 YSLEER. The CDR3 is made up of 17 amino acids. V lost 0 bases to trimming and J lost 0 bases, with 11 bases between them. CDR3 nucleotides: TGCGCCAGCAGCCAAGAAGGAGACCCAGCAACTAATGAAAAACTGTTTTTT. Translation gives CASSQEGDPATNEKLFF.

Notes on this clone: In the same sample, other DNA sequences code for this CDR3. The rearrangement uses TRBV5-8 and TRBJ1-5; D unresolved. The CDR3 has 12 residues. The V gene lost 2 bases and the J gene lost 5 bases, with 5 bases spanning the gap. The V gene's germline CDR1 is SGHTS and CDR2 YDEGEE. As DNA, the CDR3 is TGTGCCAGCAGCTTTCGAGATCAGCCCCAGCATTTT. Protein sequence: CASSFRDQPQHF.